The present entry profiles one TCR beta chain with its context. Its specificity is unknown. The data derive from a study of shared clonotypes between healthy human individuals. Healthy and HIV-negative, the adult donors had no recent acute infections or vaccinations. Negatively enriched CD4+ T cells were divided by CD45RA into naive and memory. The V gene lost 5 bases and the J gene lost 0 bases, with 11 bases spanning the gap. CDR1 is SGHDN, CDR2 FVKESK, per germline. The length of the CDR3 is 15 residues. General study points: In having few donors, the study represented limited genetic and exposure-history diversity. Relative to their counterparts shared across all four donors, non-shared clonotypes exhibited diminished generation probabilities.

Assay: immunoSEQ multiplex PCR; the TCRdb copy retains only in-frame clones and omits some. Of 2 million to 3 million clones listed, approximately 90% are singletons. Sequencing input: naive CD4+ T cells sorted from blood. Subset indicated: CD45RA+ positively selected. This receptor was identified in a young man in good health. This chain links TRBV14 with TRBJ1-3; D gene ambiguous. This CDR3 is CASSEDRYSGNTIYF. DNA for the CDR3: TGTGCCAGCAGCGAGGACCGATACTCTGGAAACACCATATATTTT.